Listed here is a single T cell receptor (beta chain). This table comes from immunoSEQ multiplex PCR, and its TCRdb copy is limited to in-frame clones, with some not included. This table has under 60,000 clones, about 80% appearing once. The sample belongs to a study of T cell responses to AZD1222 COVID-19 vaccine. CDR1 and CDR2 from the germline V gene are MNHNY and SVGAGI (reference sequence). V lost 8 bases, J lost 9 bases, and 11 bases stayed unmatched. The CDR3 has 14 residues. Here the sequenced sample was peripheral blood, taken on day 0 of AZD1222 vaccination. This chain joins TRBV6-6 and TRBJ2-1, with 9 bases lining up with TRBD2. This clonotype originated in an adult in good health. In nucleotides, the CDR3 is TGTGCCAGCCACCTAGCGGGGCTCAGTAGTGAGCAGTTCTTC. Amino acids: CASHLAGLSSEQFF.